This T cell receptor (beta chain) stems from a study of blood T cells in healthy people across ages. It was with a sample-barcoded 5' primer and a J-beta primer mix that a second PCR of about 7 to 12 cycles was run. Sequencing recovered at least 2.5 million CDR3-containing paired-end reads from each sample. TCRdb redid the calling of the 5' RACE reads with MiXCR, one entry per CDR3 protein. In the table there are some 760,000 distinct CDR3 sequences, approximately 25% of which are singletons. The V gene's germline CDR1 is ENHRY and CDR2 SYGVKD. The CDR3 is made up of 15 amino acids. Germline trimming cut 4 bases from V and 0 bases from J; bases unmatched to any gene: 1. This clonotype was seen only a few times. The sample was also linked to a second study, of T cells of mothers and their children. That investigation notes: There was no detection of any persistent microchimeric T cell clones.

The receptor was derived from a boy younger than 18 in good health. The chain links TRBV10-3 to TRBJ2-1; 9 positions agree with TRBD2. Sequenced material: blood. CDR3: CAISGGGGSYNEQFF. The DNA of the CDR3 is TGTGCCATCAGTGGCGGGGGGGGCTCCTACAATGAGCAGTTCTTC.